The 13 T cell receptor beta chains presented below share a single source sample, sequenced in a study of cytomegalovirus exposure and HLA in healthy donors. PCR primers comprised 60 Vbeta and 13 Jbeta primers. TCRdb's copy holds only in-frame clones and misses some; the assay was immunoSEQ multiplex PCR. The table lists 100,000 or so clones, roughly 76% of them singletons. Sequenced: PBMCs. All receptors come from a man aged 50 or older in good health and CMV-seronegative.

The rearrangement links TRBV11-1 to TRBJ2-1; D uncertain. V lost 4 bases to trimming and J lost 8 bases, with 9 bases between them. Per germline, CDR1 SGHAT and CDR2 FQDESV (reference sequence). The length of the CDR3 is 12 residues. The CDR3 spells CASSSQAHEQFF. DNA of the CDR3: TGTGCCAGCAGCTCCCAGGCTCATGAGCAGTTCTTC. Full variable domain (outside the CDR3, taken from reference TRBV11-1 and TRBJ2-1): EAEVAQSPRYKITEKSQAVAFWCDPISGHATLYWYRQILGQGPELLVQFQDESVVDDSQLPKDRFSAERLKGVDSTLKIQPAELGDSAMYLCASSSQAHEQFFGPGTRLTVL.

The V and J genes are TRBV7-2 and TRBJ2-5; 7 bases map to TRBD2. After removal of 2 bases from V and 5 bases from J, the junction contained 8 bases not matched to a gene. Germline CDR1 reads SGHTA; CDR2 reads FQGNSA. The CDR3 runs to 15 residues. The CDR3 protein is CASSLSTGGWETQYF. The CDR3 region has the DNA TGTGCCAGCAGCTTATCAACGGGGGGTTGGGAGACCCAGTACTTC. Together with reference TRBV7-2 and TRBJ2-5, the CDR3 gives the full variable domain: GAGVSQSPSNKVTEKGKDVELRCDPISGHTALYWYRQSLGQGLEFLIYFQGNSAPDKSGLPSDRFSAERTGGSVSTLTIQRTQQEDSAVYLCASSLSTGGWETQYFGPGTRLLVL.

In DNA form, the CDR3 reads TGTGCCAGCAGTTTTAACCCAGGGCGACACGAGCAGTACTTC. Protein: CASSFNPGRHEQYF. This chain connects TRBV28 to TRBJ2-5, with a weak D call TRBD1 (5 bases). The J call could be wrong; TRBJ2-7 is a better fit for the DNA end. Germline-derived CDR1 and CDR2 are MDHEN and SYDVKM. This CDR3 comprises 14 residues.

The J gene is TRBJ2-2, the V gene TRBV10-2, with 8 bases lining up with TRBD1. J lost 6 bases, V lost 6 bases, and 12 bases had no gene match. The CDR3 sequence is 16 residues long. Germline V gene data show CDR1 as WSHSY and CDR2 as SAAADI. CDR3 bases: TGCGCCAGCAGGGGGACAGGTCCAAAAGGGGCCGGGGAGCTGTTTTTT. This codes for CASRGTGPKGAGELFF.

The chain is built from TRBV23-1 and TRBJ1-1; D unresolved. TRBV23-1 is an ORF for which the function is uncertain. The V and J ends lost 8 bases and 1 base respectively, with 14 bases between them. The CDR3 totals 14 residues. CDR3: CASSAREGNTEAFF. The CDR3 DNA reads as TGCGCCAGCTCCGCCCGCGAGGGGAACACTGAAGCTTTCTTT.

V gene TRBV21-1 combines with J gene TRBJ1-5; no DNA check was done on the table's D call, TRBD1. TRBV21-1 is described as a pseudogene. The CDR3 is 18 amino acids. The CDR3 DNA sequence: TGTGCCAGCAAGGGGGGGACAGGGGGTTCTGGGGGCAATCAGCCCCAGCATTTT. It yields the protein CASKGGTGGSGGNQPQHF.

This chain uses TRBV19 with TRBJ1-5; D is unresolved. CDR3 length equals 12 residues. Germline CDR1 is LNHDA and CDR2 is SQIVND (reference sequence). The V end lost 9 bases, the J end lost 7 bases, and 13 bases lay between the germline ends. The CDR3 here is CASAERWQPQHF. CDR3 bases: TGTGCCAGCGCGGAGCGCTGGCAGCCCCAGCATTTT. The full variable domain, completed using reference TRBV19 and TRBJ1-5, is DGGITQSPKYLFRKEGQNVTLSCEQNLNHDAMYWYRQDPGQGLRLIYYSQIVNDFQKGDIAEGYSVSREKKESFPLTVTSAQKNPTAFYLCASAERWQPQHFGDGTRLSIL.

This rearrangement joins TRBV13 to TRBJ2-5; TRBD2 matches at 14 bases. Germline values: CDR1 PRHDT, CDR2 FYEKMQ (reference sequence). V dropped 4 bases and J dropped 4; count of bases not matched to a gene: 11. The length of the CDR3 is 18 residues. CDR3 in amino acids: CASSSGLAGGGLRETQYF. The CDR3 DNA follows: TGTGCCAGCAGCTCTGGACTAGCGGGGGGTGGCTTAAGAGAGACCCAGTACTTC.

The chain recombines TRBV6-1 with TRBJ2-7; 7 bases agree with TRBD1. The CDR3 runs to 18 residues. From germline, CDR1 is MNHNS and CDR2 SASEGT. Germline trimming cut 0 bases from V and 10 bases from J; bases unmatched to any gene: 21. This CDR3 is CASSEAFARTGISTLQYF. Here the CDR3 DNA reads TGTGCCAGCAGTGAAGCGTTTGCCAGGACAGGCATCTCCACACTTCAGTACTTC.

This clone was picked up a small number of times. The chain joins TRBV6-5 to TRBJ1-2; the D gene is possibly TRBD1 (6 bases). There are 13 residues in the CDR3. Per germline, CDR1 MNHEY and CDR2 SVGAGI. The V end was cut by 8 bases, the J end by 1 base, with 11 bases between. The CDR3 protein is CASSRDNNYGYTF. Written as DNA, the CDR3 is TGTGCCAGCTCCCGGGACAATAACTATGGCTACACCTTC.

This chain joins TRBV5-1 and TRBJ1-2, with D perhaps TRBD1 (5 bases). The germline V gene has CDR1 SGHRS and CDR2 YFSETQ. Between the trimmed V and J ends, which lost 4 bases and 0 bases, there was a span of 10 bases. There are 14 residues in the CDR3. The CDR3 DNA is TGCGCCAGCAGCCCCGACAGAGCTAACTATGGCTACACCTTC. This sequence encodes CASSPDRANYGYTF.

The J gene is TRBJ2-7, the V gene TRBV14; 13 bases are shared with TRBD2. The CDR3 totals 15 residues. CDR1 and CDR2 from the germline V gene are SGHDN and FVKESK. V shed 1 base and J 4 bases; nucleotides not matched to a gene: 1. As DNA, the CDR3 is TGTGCCAGCAGCCAAGGGACTAGCGGGGGTTACGAGCAGTACTTC. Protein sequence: CASSQGTSGGYEQYF. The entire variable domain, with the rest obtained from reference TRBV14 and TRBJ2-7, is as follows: EAGVTQFPSHSVIEKGQTVTLRCDPISGHDNLYWYRRVMGKEIKFLLHFVKESKQDESGMPNNRFLAERTGGTYSTLKVQPAELEDSGVYFCASSQGTSGGYEQYFGPGTRLTVT.

CDR3: CASGRGFDEQFF. The CDR3 DNA is TGTGCCAGCGGTCGGGGATTCGATGAGCAGTTCTTC. This chain connects TRBV11-2 to TRBJ2-1; maybe TRBD2 (5 bases). CDR3 length: 12 amino acids. V lost 8 bases to trimming and J lost 8 bases, with 13 bases between them. The germline V gene has CDR1 SGHAT and CDR2 FQNNGV.